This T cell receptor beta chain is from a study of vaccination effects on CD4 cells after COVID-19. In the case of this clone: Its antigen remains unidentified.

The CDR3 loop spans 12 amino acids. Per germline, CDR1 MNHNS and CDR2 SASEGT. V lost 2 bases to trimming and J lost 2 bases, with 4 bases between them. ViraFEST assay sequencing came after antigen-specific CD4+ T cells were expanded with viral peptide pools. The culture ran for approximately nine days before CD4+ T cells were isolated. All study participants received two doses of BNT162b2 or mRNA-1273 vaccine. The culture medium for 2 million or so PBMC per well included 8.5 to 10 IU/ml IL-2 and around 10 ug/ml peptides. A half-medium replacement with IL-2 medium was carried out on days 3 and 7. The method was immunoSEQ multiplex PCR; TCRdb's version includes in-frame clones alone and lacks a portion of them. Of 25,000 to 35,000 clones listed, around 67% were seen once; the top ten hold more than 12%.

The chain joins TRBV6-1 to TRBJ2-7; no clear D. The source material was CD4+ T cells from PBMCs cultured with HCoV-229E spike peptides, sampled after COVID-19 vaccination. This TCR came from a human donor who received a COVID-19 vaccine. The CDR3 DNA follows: TGTGCCAGCAGTGAAATTCCCTACGAGCAGTACTTC. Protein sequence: CASSEIPYEQYF.